A single sample is the source of the 7 T cell receptor beta chains below, sequenced in a study of blood T cell repertoires in COVID-19. The protocol was immunoSEQ multiplex PCR, while the TCRdb copy is restricted to in-frame clones and leaves out a portion. The sample records hundreds of thousands of clones, around 92% being singletons. Sequenced sample: peripheral blood. The origin of the receptors is a middle-aged man with acute or convalescent COVID-19.

The gene calls are TRBV5-1 and TRBJ2-3, with 14 bases aligning to TRBD2. The CDR3 is 16 residues long. Trimming took 4 bases from V and 6 from J; bases not matched to a gene: 7. Germline V gene data show CDR1 as SGHRS and CDR2 as YFSETQ. CDR3 coding DNA: TGCGCCAGCAGCGAGGGACTAGCGGGAGCCGAGGATACGCAGTATTTT. Residues: CASSEGLAGAEDTQYF.

The rearrangement joins TRBV27 to TRBJ1-2; 9 bases are shared with TRBD1. This CDR3 is 13 amino acids long. Germline CDR1 reads MNHEY; CDR2 reads SMNVEV (reference sequence). V lost 4 bases and J lost 6; bases outside the gene matches: 3. The CDR3 region has the DNA TGTGCCAGCAGTTGGGGACAGGGTAATGGCTACACCTTC. Translated: CASSWGQGNGYTF.

V gene TRBV5-1 combines with J gene TRBJ2-7; D is perhaps TRBD1 (5 bases). The ends were cut back, 0 bases at V and 5 bases at J, with 12 bases in the middle. The CDR3 totals 14 residues. Germline lookup yields CDR1 SGHRS and CDR2 YFSETQ. The CDR3: CASSLAGMGHEQYF. For the CDR3, the DNA is TGCGCCAGCAGCTTGGCAGGGATGGGCCACGAGCAGTACTTC.

This clone was counted once. The chain couples TRBV7-9 to TRBJ2-3; tentative D call: TRBD2 (6 bases). V lost 4 bases and J lost 4, with 18 bases in between. Germline CDR1 reads SEHNR; CDR2 reads FQNEAQ (reference sequence). The CDR3 contains 16 residues. CDR3 protein: CASSSGVGLLADTQYF. CDR3 in DNA: TGTGCCAGCAGCTCGGGGGTAGGGCTATTGGCAGATACGCAGTATTTT.

The V and J genes are TRBV7-2 and TRBJ1-5; 10 bases match TRBD1. Germline V gives CDR1 SGHTA, CDR2 FQGNSA. The length of the CDR3 is 15 residues. V trimming: 5 bases; J trimming: 6 bases; junction bases outside the gene matches: 7. CDR3 in amino acids: CASSPRDRGGQPQHF. The DNA for the CDR3 is TGTGCCAGCAGCCCCCGGGACAGGGGAGGTCAGCCCCAGCATTTT.

CDR3 in amino acids: CASGPGYGYTF. The CDR3 region has the DNA TGTGCCAGTGGGCCTGGCTATGGCTACACCTTC. This chain connects TRBV19 to TRBJ1-2; D uncertain. Germline lookup yields CDR1 LNHDA and CDR2 SQIVND (reference sequence). There are 11 residues in the CDR3. V lost 8 bases, J lost 4 bases, and 8 bases lay in between.

The rearrangement uses TRBV28 and TRBJ2-5; unclear D gene. Per germline, CDR1 MDHEN and CDR2 SYDVKM. The length of the CDR3 is 14 residues. V lost 4 bases and J 2 bases, leaving 11 bases between the germline ends. CDR3 residues: CASSSRLVQETQYF. The CDR3, as DNA: TGTGCCAGCAGTTCTAGATTAGTTCAAGAGACCCAGTACTTC.